The clone carrying this T cell receptor (beta chain) has only a few counts. The CDR3 is 16 amino acids. The V gene end was trimmed by 1 base and the J gene end by 8 bases; junction bases not matched to a gene: 6. This record belongs to a study of blood T cells in healthy people across ages. The authors ran a second PCR of about 7 to 12 cycles using a sample-barcoded 5' primer and a J-beta primer mix. TCRdb ran MiXCR on the 5' RACE reads and lists one entry per CDR3 protein. The sample yields around 1,700,000 distinct CDR3 sequences, about 30% seen once. This TCR was recovered from a woman younger than 45 in good health. The chain is built from TRBV12-3 or TRBV12-4 and TRBJ1-6; 9 nucleotides match TRBD1. The sequenced material came from blood. The CDR3 here is CASSLGRTGVDSPLHF. The CDR3 DNA reads as TGTGCCAGCAGTTTAGGGAGGACAGGGGTGGATTCACCCCTCCACTTT.